This T cell receptor beta chain comes out of a study of blood T cell repertoires in COVID-19. Whole-study context: COVID-19 samples from acute and convalescent phases originated in the United States, Italy and Spain. In each case, the material was cDNA or gDNA derived from T cells, B-cell-depleted T cells, or PBMCs.

In the authors' workflow: The authors estimated nucleated cell counts from reference gene primer amplification. The repertoire was sequenced with immunoSEQ multiplex PCR; TCRdb's copy has only in-frame clones and lacks some. The DNA was the basis for D and trimming; V, J and clone size are from that table. This table has 60,000 to 85,000 clones, 80% appearing once. Sequencing used peripheral blood. This sequence originates from a man in his 70s who had recovered from COVID-19.

The CDR3 loop reads CAWRFGQTGELFF. For the CDR3, the DNA is TGTGCCTGGAGGTTCGGACAGACCGGGGAGCTGTTTTTT. This chain links TRBV30 with TRBJ2-2; D may be TRBD1 (6 bases). Germline CDR1 is GTSNPN and CDR2 is SVGIG (reference sequence). The CDR3 spans 13 residues. The V end was cut by 3 bases, the J end by 5 bases, with 10 bases between.